The clone carrying this T cell receptor beta chain was observed a few times. Its antigen is not identified. Sequencing libraries made from TCR beta cDNA carried unique molecular identifiers. TCRdb called the PCR reads again in MiXCR, with one record for every CDR3 protein. This repertoire shows roughly 800,000 distinct CDR3 sequences, 40% to 55% found once; its top ten account for 4% to 5%. Looked up from germline, CDR1 is DFQATT and CDR2 is SNEGSKA (reference sequence). The CDR3 runs 14 residues. The V end was cut by 6 bases, the J end by 2 bases, with 14 bases between. The data originate from a study of post-analysis software for immune sequencing data. Findings of the study overall: In patients, five or six TRBV segments were more frequent than in controls, with TRBV5-6, TRBV5-1 and TRBV20-1 among them.

Sequencing used blood. The source of this sequence is a girl aged 10 to 17 with multiple sclerosis. The chain employs TRBV20-1 and TRBJ2-1; the D gene is possibly TRBD1 (5 bases). CDR3 sequence: CSARVQMAYNEQFF. CDR3 DNA: TGCAGTGCCAGGGTACAGATGGCCTACAATGAGCAGTTCTTC.